This T cell receptor beta chain was recovered during a study of shared clonotypes between healthy human individuals. Some clones are missing from TCRdb's copy, which holds only in-frame ones; the method was immunoSEQ multiplex PCR. Of more than 2 million clones listed, around 95% are singletons. The CDR3 sequence is 14 residues long. The germline gives CDR1 SGHTA, CDR2 FQGNSA. J was trimmed by 7 bases and V by 5 bases; bases with no gene match: 9. What was sequenced was naive CD4+ T cells sorted from blood. Described subset: CD45RA+ positively selected. The origin of this receptor is a man aged 18-30 years in good health. The chain has TRBV7-2 and TRBJ2-7, with TRBD2 matching over 9 bases. In nucleotides, the CDR3 is TGTGCCAGCAGCCCGGGACGACTAGCGGATGAGCAGTACTTC. It yields the protein CASSPGRLADEQYF.